These 28 T cell receptor beta chains were all obtained from the same sample, sequenced in a study of molecular identifiers for immune sequencing clone quantification. TCRdb re-analysed the PCR reads in MiXCR, keeping a single row per CDR3 protein. The repertoire holds about half a million distinct CDR3 sequences, with under 30% as singletons. Sequencing was carried out using naive CD8+ T cells from blood, with Jurkat cell RNA spiked in. As for subset: FACS-sorted CD8+CD4-CCR7+CD45RA+ naive T cells. The receptors shown here come from a human donor in good health. Some libraries in this study had Jurkat cell RNA spiked in.

Regarding this clonotype: One base away lies a much larger clone, so this may be a sequencing read error. This rearrangement joins TRBV9 to TRBJ2-5; 10 bases are a match to TRBD2. The V segment lost 2 bases and the J segment 9 bases; nucleotides outside the gene matches: 4. The CDR3 sequence is 13 residues long. The germline CDR1 and CDR2 sequences are SGDLS and YYNGEE. CDR3 sequence (DNA): TGTGCCAGCAGCGTTACTAGCGGGGAGCCCCAGTACTTC. Residues: CASSVTSGEPQYF. Full variable domain (rest looked up from reference TRBV9 and TRBJ2-5): DSGVTQTPKHLITATGQRVTLRCSPRSGDLSVYWYQQSLDQGLQFLIQYYNGEERAKGNILERFSAQQFPDLHSELNLSSLELGDSALYFCASSVTSGEPQYFGPGTRLLVL.

The rearrangement links TRBV28 to TRBJ1-6, with 10 bases identical to TRBD1. V lost 6 bases, J lost 0 bases, and 5 bases stayed unmatched. CDR1 is MDHEN, CDR2 SYDVKM, per germline. The CDR3 extends over 17 amino acids. The CDR3 spells CASSSRTGGSYNSPLHF. The CDR3 coding sequence is TGTGCCAGCAGCTCCAGGACAGGGGGCTCCTATAATTCACCCCTCCACTTT.

This clonotype was found many times. V gene TRBV5-1 combines with J gene TRBJ2-3; possible D gene TRBD2, 6 bases. Germline CDR1 reads SGHRS; CDR2 reads YFSETQ. V was clipped by 7 bases and J by 5 bases, with 20 bases between them. This CDR3 region has 15 residues. This chain's CDR3 is CASAEEGARVDTQYF. The CDR3 DNA reads as TGCGCCAGCGCGGAGGAGGGAGCGAGGGTAGATACGCAGTATTTT.

V usage is TRBV27 and J usage is TRBJ1-5; no firm D call. The V and J ends lost 1 base and 5 bases respectively, with 9 bases between them. The CDR3 consists of 14 residues. Germline lookup yields CDR1 MNHEY and CDR2 SMNVEV (reference sequence). As DNA, the CDR3 is TGTGCCAGCAGTTTATGGGGATCAGATCAGCCCCAGCATTTT. Protein product: CASSLWGSDQPQHF.

The chain is built from TRBV30 and TRBJ2-7, with 9 bases identical to TRBD2. Trimming took 2 bases from V and 1 from J; bases not matched to a gene: 9. This CDR3 comprises 16 residues. Germline V gene lookup returns CDR1 GTSNPN and CDR2 SVGIG (reference sequence). The CDR3, as DNA: TGTGCCTGGAGTCCCCCCCCCCTAGCGGGATCCTACGAGCAGTACTTC. Protein: CAWSPPPLAGSYEQYF.

This clonotype was counted at least ten times. The genes are TRBV27 and TRBJ2-7; the match to TRBD2 covers 14 bases. Germline CDR1 reads MNHEY; CDR2 reads SMNVEV (reference sequence). The V segment lost 6 bases and the J segment 5 bases; nucleotides outside the gene matches: 3. The CDR3 is 14 residues long. CDR3 bases: TGTGCCAGCAGCCTGGGACTAGCGGGAGACGAGCAGTACTTC. The encoded protein is CASSLGLAGDEQYF.

This clonotype has only a few counts. The chain links TRBV6-5 to TRBJ2-6, with TRBD1 matching over 10 bases. This CDR3 contains 19 residues. The germline gives CDR1 MNHEY, CDR2 SVGAGI. V lost 4 bases and J lost 4; bases outside the gene matches: 13. CDR3 protein: CASSFNSGTGVLGANVLTF. The DNA for the CDR3 is TGTGCCAGCAGTTTTAACTCCGGGACAGGGGTTTTGGGGGCCAACGTCCTGACTTTC.

At least ten counts were recorded for this clonotype. V and J are TRBV30 and TRBJ2-5; no firm D call. This CDR3 has 14 residues. Germline V gene data show CDR1 as GTSNPN and CDR2 as SVGIG (reference sequence). Trimming removed 5 bases at V and 5 bases at J, with 18 bases between. This chain's CDR3 is CAWETIAAAETQYF. In nucleotides, the CDR3 is TGTGCCTGGGAAACCATTGCCGCGGCCGAGACCCAGTACTTC.

V and J are TRBV20-1 and TRBJ1-2; no definite D call. Trimming took 4 bases from V and 2 from J, leaving 17 bases between them. This CDR3 region has 15 residues. In germline, CDR1 is DFQATT, CDR2 SNEGSKA (reference sequence). The DNA of the CDR3 is TGCAGTGCTAAAGACATGAGGATTACGAACTATGGCTACACCTTC. Translating gives CSAKDMRITNYGYTF.

This clonotype appeared a few times. The V gene is TRBV4-3, the J gene TRBJ2-1; 11 bases fit TRBD1. Germline loops: CDR1 LGHNA, CDR2 YSLEER. Trimming took 5 bases from V and 8 from J; bases not matched to a gene: 2. The CDR3 totals 13 residues. The CDR3 loop is CASSKGQGDEQFF. The DNA for the CDR3 is TGCGCCAGCAGCAAGGGACAGGGGGATGAGCAGTTCTTC.

The chain has TRBV20-1 and TRBJ2-3; a possible D gene is TRBD1 (5 bases). Per germline, CDR1 DFQATT and CDR2 SNEGSKA (reference sequence). CDR3 length: 13 residues. V lost 3 bases and J lost 2, with 9 bases in between. CDR3 DNA sequence: TGCAGTGCTAGGGCAGGACACACAGATACGCAGTATTTT. Translated, it gives CSARAGHTDTQYF.

This clonotype was counted ten times or more. The genes are TRBV9 and TRBJ1-4; tentatively, D is TRBD1 (6 bases). V lost 0 bases to trimming and J lost 8 bases, with 14 bases between them. This CDR3 is 15 amino acids long. CDR1 is SGDLS, CDR2 YYNGEE, per germline. The CDR3, as DNA: TGTGCCAGCAGCGTAGCTCCAGGGGAGAGGGAAAAACTGTTTTTT. This translates into CASSVAPGEREKLFF.

This clonotype has a handful of counts. This chain connects TRBV19 to TRBJ2-2; D gene ambiguous. The germline V gene encodes CDR1 LNHDA and CDR2 SQIVND (reference sequence). This CDR3 contains 13 residues. The germline V and J ends were trimmed by 1 base and 11 bases, with 11 bases remaining between them. CDR3 amino acids: CASSIVWHDELFF. The CDR3 DNA reads TGTGCCAGTAGTATAGTTTGGCATGATGAGCTGTTTTTT.

This chain joins TRBV19 and TRBJ2-1, with D perhaps TRBD2 (5 bases). The CDR3 consists of 13 residues. Looked up from germline, CDR1 is LNHDA and CDR2 is SQIVND (reference sequence). The V end was cut by 5 bases, the J end by 15 bases, with 20 bases between. DNA for the CDR3: TGTGCCAGTAGTCCTGGAGGCTCCAGTTGGTGGTTCTTC. It encodes CASSPGGSSWWFF.

This clonotype was counted between two and nine times. A single base separates this from a much larger clone, so it may be a read error. The chain links TRBV14 to TRBJ2-1, with D possibly matching TRBD2 (5 bases). This CDR3 has 12 amino acids. From germline, CDR1 is SGHDN and CDR2 FVKESK. The V gene lost 4 bases and the J gene lost 12 bases, with 13 bases spanning the gap. The CDR3 reads CASSLVRDGQFF. In DNA, the CDR3 is TGTGCCAGCAGCCTGGTCCGGGATGGGCAGTTCTTC.

This clonotype has a handful of counts. The J gene is TRBJ2-7, the V gene TRBV12-3 or TRBV12-4; D gene uncertain. The V end lost 5 bases, the J end lost 2 bases, and 13 bases lay between the germline ends. The CDR3 contains 14 residues. This CDR3 is CASSLLNRAYEQYF. The CDR3 nucleotides read TGTGCCAGCAGTCTTTTAAACCGCGCCTACGAGCAGTACTTC.

The chain combines TRBV27 with TRBJ2-3; 7 bases line up with TRBD2. The CDR3 has 15 amino acids. Germline V lookup: CDR1 MNHEY, CDR2 SMNVEV (reference sequence). V gave up 11 bases and J gave up 7 bases; unmatched junction bases: 18. DNA of the CDR3: TGTGCCCGCCGTCCGGGCCTCGCGGGAGTAAATACGCAGTATTTT. Translation gives CARRPGLAGVNTQYF.

This clonotype was observed once. This may come from a read error, since a much larger clone is one base off. The chain employs TRBV7-8 and TRBJ2-1; unclear D gene. Per germline, CDR1 SGHVS and CDR2 FQNEAQ. The CDR3 runs to 15 residues. Trimming stripped 7 bases from V and 3 bases from J, with 16 bases between. In DNA, the CDR3 is TGTGCCAGCACCTCCGCGCCCAACTACTACAATGAGCAGTTCTTC. Protein: CASTSAPNYYNEQFF.

This clonotype was seen a few times. The chain couples TRBV24-1 to TRBJ2-2, with TRBD1 identical over 8 bases. Germline V gene sequence: CDR1 KGHDR, CDR2 SFDVKD. The J segment lost 7 bases and the V segment lost 4 bases, leaving 7 bases of the junction unmatched. The CDR3 is made up of 15 amino acids. Written as DNA, the CDR3 is TGTGCCACCAGTGAGACCAGGGGGCTTTTCGGGGAGCTGTTTTTT. Translation gives CATSETRGLFGELFF.

A word on this clonotype: One junction end disagrees with the germline gene, perhaps due to a read error. This chain joins TRBV12-3 or TRBV12-4 and TRBJ2-5; the D is unclear. This CDR3 spans 14 amino acids. CDR3 region: CASSPPAPKEPQYF. CDR3 DNA: TGTGCCAGCAGTCCCCCTGCGCCTAAAGAGCCCCAGTACTTC.

This clonotype has at least ten counts. It may be a read error: a sequence one base away is much more abundant. The chain recombines TRBV4-1 with TRBJ2-7; D gene uncertain. The CDR3 runs 11 residues. Germline loops: CDR1 MGHRA, CDR2 YSYEKL. V lost 1 base, J lost 5 bases, and 3 bases lay in between. The chain's CDR3 is CASSQGHEQYF. CDR3 in DNA: TGCGCCAGCAGCCAAGGGCACGAGCAGTACTTC.

This clonotype has at least ten counts. The rearrangement joins TRBV9 to TRBJ2-6; D gene uncertain. The CDR3 totals 16 residues. The V end was cut by 1 base, the J end by 4 bases, with 12 bases between. The germline CDR1 and CDR2 sequences are SGDLS and YYNGEE. CDR3 sequence reads: CASSVSGFAGANVLTF. The CDR3 bases are TGTGCCAGCAGCGTATCCGGTTTCGCCGGGGCCAACGTCCTGACTTTC. The full variable domain, with the rest looked up from reference TRBV9 and TRBJ2-6, is DSGVTQTPKHLITATGQRVTLRCSPRSGDLSVYWYQQSLDQGLQFLIQYYNGEERAKGNILERFSAQQFPDLHSELNLSSLELGDSALYFCASSVSGFAGANVLTFGAGSRLTVL.

This chain connects TRBV7-9 to TRBJ1-1; unclear D gene. V was clipped by 0 bases and J by 1 base, with 18 bases between them. The CDR3 consists of 18 residues. The germline V gene has CDR1 SEHNR and CDR2 FQNEAQ (reference sequence). CDR3 region: CASSLAGHGHSPNTEAFF. The CDR3 bases are TGTGCCAGCAGCTTAGCGGGTCACGGGCATTCGCCGAACACTGAAGCTTTCTTT.

This clonotype was seen more than once but under ten times. V usage is TRBV4-1 and J usage is TRBJ1-2; 7 nucleotides match TRBD1. The germline V gene has CDR1 MGHRA and CDR2 YSYEKL. The CDR3 spans 17 residues. V was pared by 0 bases and J by 0 bases, with 7 bases of the junction left unmatched. CDR3 residues: CASSQERSGTANYGYTF. In DNA form, the CDR3 reads TGCGCCAGCAGCCAAGAACGTAGCGGGACAGCTAACTATGGCTACACCTTC.

This clonotype occurred a few times. V and J are TRBV29-1 and TRBJ2-7; D gene uncertain. Trimming took 4 bases from V and 1 from J, leaving 5 bases between them. Germline CDR1 is SQVTM and CDR2 is ANQGSEA. The CDR3 extends over 11 amino acids. The CDR3 sequence: CSVGHSYEQYF. In DNA form, the CDR3 reads TGCAGCGTTGGGCATTCCTACGAGCAGTACTTC.

The chain carries TRBV6-2 or TRBV6-3 and TRBJ2-7; D remains unclear. V shed 4 bases and J shed 4 bases, with 8 bases lying between them. CDR1 and CDR2 from the germline V gene are MNHEY and SVGEGT. CDR3 length: 12 residues. CDR3 nucleotide sequence: TGTGCCAGCAGTTTGGACCAGTACGAGCAGTACTTC. Its protein is CASSLDQYEQYF.

The chain couples TRBV19 to TRBJ1-6; 10 nucleotides line up with TRBD1. The CDR3 length is 12 residues. Per the germline V gene, CDR1 is LNHDA and CDR2 is SQIVND (reference sequence). Trimming removed 3 bases from V and 14 bases from J; junction bases left unmatched: 1. This CDR3 is CASSMGTGALHF. CDR3 nucleotide sequence: TGTGCCAGTAGTATGGGGACAGGGGCCCTCCACTTT.

The chain employs TRBV7-2 and TRBJ2-7; 11 bases are a match to TRBD2. V shed 6 bases and J 4 bases; nucleotides not matched to a gene: 8. CDR1 and CDR2 from the germline V gene are SGHTA and FQGNSA. This CDR3 spans 15 amino acids. CDR3 amino acids: CASRPTLAGEYEQYF. The CDR3 DNA is TGTGCCAGCAGGCCTACACTAGCGGGGGAGTACGAGCAGTACTTC.